This TCR beta chain is from a study of blood T cell repertoires in COVID-19. Study summary: Sites across the United States, Italy and Spain contributed samples from acute and convalescent COVID-19.

Germline lookup yields CDR1 LGHDT and CDR2 YNNKEL (reference sequence). The CDR3 has 18 amino acids. J was trimmed by 5 bases and V by 1 base; bases with no gene match: 11. Clones were read by immunoSEQ multiplex PCR, and TCRdb kept only the in-frame ones, dropping some. Among roughly 300,000 clones, around four fifths were seen once, and the ten largest hold roughly 1.3%. This sequence joins TRBV3-1 (or the pseudogene TRBV3-2) and TRBJ2-3, with 11 bases identical to TRBD2. This clonotype originated in a woman between 50 and 59 years old with acute or convalescent COVID-19. Input material: peripheral blood. CDR3 sequence reads: CASSQVALGLAGGDTQYF. CDR3 nucleotides: TGTGCCAGCAGCCAAGTAGCCCTGGGGCTAGCGGGAGGAGATACGCAGTATTTT.